Given below is one T cell receptor (beta chain) in context. This CDR3 is also generated by other DNA sequences in the sample. This sample is drawn from a study of blood T cell repertoires in COVID-19. As originally analysed: Quantification of nucleated cells was approximated via reference gene primer amplification. Clones were sequenced by immunoSEQ multiplex PCR, and TCRdb holds only the in-frame ones, with some missing. The DNA was the basis for D and trimming; V, J and clone size are from that table. Here the sample spans 70,000 to 100,000 clones, around 87% being singletons. This CDR3 contains 15 residues. With 0 bases removed from V and 1 base from J, the gap between germline ends came to 9 bases. Germline loops: CDR1 LNHNV, CDR2 YYDKDF (reference sequence).

The sequenced sample was peripheral blood. This clonotype originated in a woman over 75 with active or convalescent COVID-19. This chain uses TRBV15 with TRBJ1-1; D ambiguous. DNA of the CDR3: TGTGCCACCAGCAGAGATTTGGGGAGGAACACTGAAGCTTTCTTT. Translating it yields CATSRDLGRNTEAFF.